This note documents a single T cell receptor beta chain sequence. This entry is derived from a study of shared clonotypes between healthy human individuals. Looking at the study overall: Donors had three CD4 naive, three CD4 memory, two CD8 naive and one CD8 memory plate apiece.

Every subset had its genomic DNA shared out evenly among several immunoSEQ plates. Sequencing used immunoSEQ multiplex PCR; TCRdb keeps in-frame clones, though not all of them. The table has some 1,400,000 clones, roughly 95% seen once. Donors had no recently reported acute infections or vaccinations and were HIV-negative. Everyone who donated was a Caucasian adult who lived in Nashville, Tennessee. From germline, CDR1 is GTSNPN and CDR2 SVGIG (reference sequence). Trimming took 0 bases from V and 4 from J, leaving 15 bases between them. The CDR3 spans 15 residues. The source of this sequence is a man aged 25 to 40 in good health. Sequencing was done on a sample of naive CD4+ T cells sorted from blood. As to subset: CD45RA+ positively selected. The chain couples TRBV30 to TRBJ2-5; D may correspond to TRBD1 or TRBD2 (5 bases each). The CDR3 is CAWSVTGRARETQYF. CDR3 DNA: TGTGCCTGGAGTGTAACGGGACGAGCGAGAGAGACCCAGTACTTC. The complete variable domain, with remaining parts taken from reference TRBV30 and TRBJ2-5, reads SQTIHQWPATLVQPVGSPLSLECTVEGTSNPNLYWYRQAAGRGLQLLFYSVGIGQISSEVPQNLSASRPQDRQFILSSKKLLLSDSGFYLCAWSVTGRARETQYFGPGTRLLVL.